This T cell receptor (beta chain) was sequenced for a study of chemoradiotherapy in HPV16-positive cancers. Assay used: immunoSEQ multiplex PCR; TCRdb lists only in-frame clones, some missing. The table shows roughly 19,000 clones, with 84% occurring only once. The CDR3 is made up of 15 amino acids. The V gene lost 0 bases and the J gene lost 1 base, with 9 bases spanning the gap. Germline assignment: CDR1 SGHNT and CDR2 YYREEE (reference sequence). Specimen: blood, collected from a patient who underwent chemoradiotherapy. The gene calls are TRBV5-4 and TRBJ2-3; tentative D call: TRBD1 (5 bases). The origin of this receptor is a human donor with HPV-associated anogenital cancer. CDR3 residues: CASSLDRRGTDTQYF. CDR3 coding DNA: TGTGCCAGCAGCTTGGACAGGCGTGGCACAGATACGCAGTATTTT.